The source of this TCR beta chain is a study of cytomegalovirus exposure and HLA in healthy donors. V lost 0 bases to trimming and J lost 4 bases; unmatched junction nucleotides: 3. The germline CDR1 and CDR2 sequences are MNHEY and SMNVEV (reference sequence). This CDR3 region has 15 residues. The primer mix had 60 Vbeta and 13 Jbeta primers. Libraries were prepared by immunoSEQ multiplex PCR; TCRdb keeps only in-frame clonotypes and omits some of them. The top ten clones hold around 3.6% of a sample with 130,000 or so clones, approximately 80% of them seen once. The gene calls are TRBV27 and TRBJ2-7, with 10 bases fitting TRBD1. The TCR comes from a man younger than 45 in good health and CMV-seronegative. Sequencing used PBMCs. The CDR3 loop is CASSLSTGGWYEQYF. DNA of the CDR3: TGTGCCAGCAGTTTATCGACAGGGGGCTGGTACGAGCAGTACTTC.